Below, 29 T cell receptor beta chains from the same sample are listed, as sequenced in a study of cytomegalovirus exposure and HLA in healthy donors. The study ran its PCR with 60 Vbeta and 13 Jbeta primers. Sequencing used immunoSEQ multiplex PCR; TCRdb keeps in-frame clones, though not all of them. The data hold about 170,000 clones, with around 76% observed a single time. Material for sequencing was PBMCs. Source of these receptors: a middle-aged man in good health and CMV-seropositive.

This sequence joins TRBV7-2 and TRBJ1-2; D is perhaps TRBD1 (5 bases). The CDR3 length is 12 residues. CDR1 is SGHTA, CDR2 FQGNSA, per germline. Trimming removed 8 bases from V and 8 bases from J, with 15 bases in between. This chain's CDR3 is CASGEGPRGYTF. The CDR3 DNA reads TGTGCCAGCGGGGAGGGGCCTCGGGGCTACACCTTC.

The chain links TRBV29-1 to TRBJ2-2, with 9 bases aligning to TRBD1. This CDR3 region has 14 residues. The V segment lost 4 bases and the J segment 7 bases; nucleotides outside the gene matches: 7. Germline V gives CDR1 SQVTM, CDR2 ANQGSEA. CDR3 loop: CSVASTGGSGELFF. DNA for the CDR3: TGCAGCGTTGCGTCGACAGGGGGAAGCGGGGAGCTGTTTTTT.

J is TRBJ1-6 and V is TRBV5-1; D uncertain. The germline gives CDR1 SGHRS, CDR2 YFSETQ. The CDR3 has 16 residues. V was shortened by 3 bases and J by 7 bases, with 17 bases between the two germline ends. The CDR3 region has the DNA TGCGCCAGCAGCTCTCCCGCGGAGGGCCTAAATTCACCCCTCCACTTT. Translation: CASSSPAEGLNSPLHF.

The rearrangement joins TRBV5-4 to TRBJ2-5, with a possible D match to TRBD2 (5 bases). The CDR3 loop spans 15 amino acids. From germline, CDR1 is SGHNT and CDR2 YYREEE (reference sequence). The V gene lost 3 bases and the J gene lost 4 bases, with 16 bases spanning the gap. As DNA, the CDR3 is TGTGCCAGCAGCTCCCCCTTGGTGGCGGGAGAGACCCAGTACTTC. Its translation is CASSSPLVAGETQYF. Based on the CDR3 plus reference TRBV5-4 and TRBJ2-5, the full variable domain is ETGVTQSPTHLIKTRGQQVTLRCSSQSGHNTVSWYQQALGQGPQFIFQYYREEENGRGNFPPRFSGLQFPNYSSELNVNALELDDSALYLCASSSPLVAGETQYFGPGTRLLVL.

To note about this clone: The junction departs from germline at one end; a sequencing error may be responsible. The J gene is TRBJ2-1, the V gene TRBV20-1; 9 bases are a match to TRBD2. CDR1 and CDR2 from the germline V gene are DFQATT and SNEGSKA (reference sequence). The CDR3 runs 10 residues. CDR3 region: CSASGTSTVF. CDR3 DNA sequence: TGCAGTGCTAGTGGGACTAGCACGGTCTTC.

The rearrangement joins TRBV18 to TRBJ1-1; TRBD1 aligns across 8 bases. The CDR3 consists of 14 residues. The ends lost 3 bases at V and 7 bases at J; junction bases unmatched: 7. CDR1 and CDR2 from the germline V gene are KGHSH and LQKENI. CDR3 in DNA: TGTGCCAGCTCACCCCTCCGGACAGGGTGTGAAGCTTTCTTT. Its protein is CASSPLRTGCEAFF.

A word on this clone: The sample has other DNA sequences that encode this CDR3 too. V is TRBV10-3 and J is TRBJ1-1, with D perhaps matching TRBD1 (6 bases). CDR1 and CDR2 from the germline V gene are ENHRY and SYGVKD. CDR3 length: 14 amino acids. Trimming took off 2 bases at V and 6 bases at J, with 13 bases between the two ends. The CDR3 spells CAISEGRGGAEAFF. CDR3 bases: TGTGCCATCAGTGAGGGTAGGGGGGGGGCTGAAGCTTTCTTT.

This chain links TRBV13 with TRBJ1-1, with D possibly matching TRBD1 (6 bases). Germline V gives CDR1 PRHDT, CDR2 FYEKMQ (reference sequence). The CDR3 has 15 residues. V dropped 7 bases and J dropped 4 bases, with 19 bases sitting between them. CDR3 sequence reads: CASTPRRGAGTEAFF. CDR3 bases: TGTGCCAGCACCCCTCGGCGGGGGGCAGGCACTGAAGCTTTCTTT.

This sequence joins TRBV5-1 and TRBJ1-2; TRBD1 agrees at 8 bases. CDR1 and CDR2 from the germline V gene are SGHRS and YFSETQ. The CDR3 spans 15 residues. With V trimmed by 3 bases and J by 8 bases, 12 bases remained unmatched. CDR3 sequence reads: CASSYQPGQARGYTF. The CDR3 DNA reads TGCGCCAGCAGCTATCAACCGGGACAGGCTAGAGGCTACACCTTC. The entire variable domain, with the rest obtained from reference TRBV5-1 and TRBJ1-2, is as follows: KAGVTQTPRYLIKTRGQQVTLSCSPISGHRSVSWYQQTPGQGLQFLFEYFSETQRNKGNFPGRFSGRQFSNSRSEMNVSTLELGDSALYLCASSYQPGQARGYTFGSGTRLTVV.

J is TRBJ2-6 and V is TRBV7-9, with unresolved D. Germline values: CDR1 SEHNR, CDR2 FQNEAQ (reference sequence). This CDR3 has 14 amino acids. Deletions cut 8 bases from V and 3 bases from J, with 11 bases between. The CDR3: CASDPGGGANVLTF. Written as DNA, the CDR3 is TGTGCCAGCGACCCGGGTGGTGGGGCCAACGTCCTGACTTTC.

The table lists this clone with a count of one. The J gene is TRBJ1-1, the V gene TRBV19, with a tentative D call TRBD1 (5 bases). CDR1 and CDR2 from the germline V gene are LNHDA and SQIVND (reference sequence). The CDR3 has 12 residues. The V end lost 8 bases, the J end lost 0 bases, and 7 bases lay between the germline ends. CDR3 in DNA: TGTGCCAGTGGCAGGGTGAACACTGAAGCTTTCTTT. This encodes CASGRVNTEAFF.

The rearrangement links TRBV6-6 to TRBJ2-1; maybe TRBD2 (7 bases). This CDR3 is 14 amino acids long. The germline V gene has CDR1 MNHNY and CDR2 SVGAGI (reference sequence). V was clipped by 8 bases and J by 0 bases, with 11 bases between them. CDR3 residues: CASLGGASYNEQFF. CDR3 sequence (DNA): TGTGCCAGCCTGGGGGGGGCCTCCTACAATGAGCAGTTCTTC.

CDR3 protein: CASSPRSPANVLTF. The DNA of the CDR3 is TGTGCCAGCAGCCCCCGGTCTCCCGCCAACGTCCTGACTTTC. This chain connects TRBV7-2 to TRBJ2-6; D not certain. The length of the CDR3 is 14 residues. The germline V gene encodes CDR1 SGHTA and CDR2 FQGNSA. V was clipped by 5 bases and J by 7 bases, with 12 bases between them.

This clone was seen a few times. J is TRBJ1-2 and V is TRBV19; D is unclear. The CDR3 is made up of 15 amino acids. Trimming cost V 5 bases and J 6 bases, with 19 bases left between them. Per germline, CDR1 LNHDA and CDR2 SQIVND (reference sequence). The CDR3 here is CASSPRGSNVDGYTF. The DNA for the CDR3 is TGTGCCAGTAGTCCAAGAGGGAGCAACGTCGATGGCTACACCTTC.

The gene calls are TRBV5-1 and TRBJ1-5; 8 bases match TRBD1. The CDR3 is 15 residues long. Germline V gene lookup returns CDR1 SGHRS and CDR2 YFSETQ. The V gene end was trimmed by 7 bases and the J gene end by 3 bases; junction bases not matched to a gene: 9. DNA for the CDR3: TGCGCCAGCCAAACCGGGACAGGAGACAATCAGCCCCAGCATTTT. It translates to CASQTGTGDNQPQHF.

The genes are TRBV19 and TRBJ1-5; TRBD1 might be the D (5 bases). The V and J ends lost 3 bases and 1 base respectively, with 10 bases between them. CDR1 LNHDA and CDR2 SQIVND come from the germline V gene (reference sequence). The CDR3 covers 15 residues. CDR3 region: CASSMGGRSNQPQHF. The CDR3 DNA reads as TGTGCCAGTAGTATGGGGGGAAGGAGCAATCAGCCCCAGCATTTT. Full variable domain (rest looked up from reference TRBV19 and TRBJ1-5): DGGITQSPKYLFRKEGQNVTLSCEQNLNHDAMYWYRQDPGQGLRLIYYSQIVNDFQKGDIAEGYSVSREKKESFPLTVTSAQKNPTAFYLCASSMGGRSNQPQHFGDGTRLSIL.

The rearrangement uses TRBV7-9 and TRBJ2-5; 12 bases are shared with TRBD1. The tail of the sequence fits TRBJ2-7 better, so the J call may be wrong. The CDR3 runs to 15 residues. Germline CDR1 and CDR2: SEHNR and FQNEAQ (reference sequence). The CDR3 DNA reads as TGTGCCAGCAGCTTGGGGGGACAGGGGGCCCACGAGCAGTACTTC. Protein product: CASSLGGQGAHEQYF.

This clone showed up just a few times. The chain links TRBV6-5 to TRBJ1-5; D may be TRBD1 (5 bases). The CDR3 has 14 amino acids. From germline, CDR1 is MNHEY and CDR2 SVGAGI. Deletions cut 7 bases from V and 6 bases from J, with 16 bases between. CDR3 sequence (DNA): TGTGCCAGCATCGGAGGGGATGTAAGTCAGCCCCAGCATTTT. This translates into CASIGGDVSQPQHF.

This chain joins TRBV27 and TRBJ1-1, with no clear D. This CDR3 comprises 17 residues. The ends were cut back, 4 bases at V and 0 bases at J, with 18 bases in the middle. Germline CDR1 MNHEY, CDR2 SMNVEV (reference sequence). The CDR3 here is CASSSLRPGRMNTEAFF. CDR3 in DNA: TGTGCCAGCAGTTCCTTGAGGCCCGGGAGAATGAACACTGAAGCTTTCTTT.

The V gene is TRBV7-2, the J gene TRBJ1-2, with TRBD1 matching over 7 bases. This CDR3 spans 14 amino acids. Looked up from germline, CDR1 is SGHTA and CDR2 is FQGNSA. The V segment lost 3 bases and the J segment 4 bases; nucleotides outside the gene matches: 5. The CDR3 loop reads CASSFETGTYGYTF. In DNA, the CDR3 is TGTGCCAGCAGCTTCGAGACAGGGACCTATGGCTACACCTTC.

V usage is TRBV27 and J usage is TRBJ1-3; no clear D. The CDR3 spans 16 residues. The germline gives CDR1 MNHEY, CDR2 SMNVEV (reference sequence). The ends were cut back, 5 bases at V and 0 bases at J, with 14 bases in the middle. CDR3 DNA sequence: TGTGCCAGCAGTCCGAGGATGCAGAGCTCTGGAAACACCATATATTTT. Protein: CASSPRMQSSGNTIYF.

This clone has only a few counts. Here the CDR3 DNA reads TGTGCCAGCAGCTTAGCGGGGGGGAATGAGCAGTTCTTC. Its translation: CASSLAGGNEQFF. The J gene is TRBJ2-1, the V gene TRBV7-8; the match to TRBD2 covers 7 bases. CDR3 length equals 13 residues. Losses at the gene ends were 0 bases for V and 7 bases for J; bases not matched to a gene: 0. Germline V gives CDR1 SGHVS, CDR2 FQNEAQ.

Here the CDR3 DNA reads TGCAGCCCTACATTCGGGTCGGACACTGAAGCTTTCTTT. Its protein product is CSPTFGSDTEAFF. The chain has TRBV29-1 and TRBJ1-1; no clear D. This CDR3 comprises 13 residues. V dropped 8 bases and J dropped 3 bases, with 16 bases sitting between them. Germline lookup yields CDR1 SQVTM and CDR2 ANQGSEA.

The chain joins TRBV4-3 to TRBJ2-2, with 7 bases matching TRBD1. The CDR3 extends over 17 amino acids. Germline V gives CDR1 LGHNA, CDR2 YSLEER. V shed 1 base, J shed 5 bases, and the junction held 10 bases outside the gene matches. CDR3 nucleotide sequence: TGCGCCAGCAGCCAAGGGGGCGGGCAGGGGGAAACCGGGGAGCTGTTTTTT. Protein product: CASSQGGGQGETGELFF.

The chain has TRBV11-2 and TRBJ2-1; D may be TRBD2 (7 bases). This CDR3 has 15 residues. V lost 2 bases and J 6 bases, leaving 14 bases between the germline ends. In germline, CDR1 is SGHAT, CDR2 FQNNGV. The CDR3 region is CASSLLSGGFNEQFF. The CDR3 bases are TGTGCCAGCAGCTTATTATCGGGGGGCTTCAATGAGCAGTTCTTC.

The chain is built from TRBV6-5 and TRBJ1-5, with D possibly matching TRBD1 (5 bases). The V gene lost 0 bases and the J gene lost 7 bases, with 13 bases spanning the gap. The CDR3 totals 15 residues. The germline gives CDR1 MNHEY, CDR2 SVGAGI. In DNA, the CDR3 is TGTGCCAGCAGTTACTCAGGAGGGGTAGGGCAGCCCCAGCATTTT. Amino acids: CASSYSGGVGQPQHF.

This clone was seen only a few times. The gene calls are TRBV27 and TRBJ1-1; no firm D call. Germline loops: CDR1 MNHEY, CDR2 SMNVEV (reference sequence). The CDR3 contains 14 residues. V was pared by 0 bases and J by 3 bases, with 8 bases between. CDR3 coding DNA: TGTGCCAGCAGTTTATCTGGCGGGTACACTGAAGCTTTCTTT. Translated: CASSLSGGYTEAFF.

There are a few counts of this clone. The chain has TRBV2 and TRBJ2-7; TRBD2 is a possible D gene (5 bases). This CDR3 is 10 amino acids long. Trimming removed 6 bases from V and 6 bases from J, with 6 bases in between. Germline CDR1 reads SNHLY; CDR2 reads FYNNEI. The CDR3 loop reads CASRGSEQYF. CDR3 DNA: TGTGCCAGCAGGGGGAGCGAGCAGTACTTC. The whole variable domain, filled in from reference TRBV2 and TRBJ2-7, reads EPEVTQTPSHQVTQMGQEVILRCVPISNHLYFYWYRQILGQKVEFLVSFYNNEISEKSEIFDDQFSVERPDGSNFTLKIRSTKLEDSAMYFCASRGSEQYFGPGTRLTVT.

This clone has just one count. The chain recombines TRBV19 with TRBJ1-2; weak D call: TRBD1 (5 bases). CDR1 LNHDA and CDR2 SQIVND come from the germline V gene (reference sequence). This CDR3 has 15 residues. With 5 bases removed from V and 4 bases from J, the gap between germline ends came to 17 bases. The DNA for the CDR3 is TGTGCCAGTAGTTATAGGTCGGGGGGGACCTATGGCTACACCTTC. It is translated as CASSYRSGGTYGYTF.